This T cell receptor beta chain was captured by sequencing in a study of radiation and T cells in renal cell carcinoma. This table comes from immunoSEQ multiplex PCR, and its TCRdb copy is limited to in-frame clones, with some not included. In the table there are just over 150,000 clones, about 91% of which are singletons. This CDR3 comprises 14 residues. The ends lost 5 bases at V and 2 bases at J; junction bases unmatched: 3. Germline V CDR1 and CDR2: MNHEY, SVGAGI. Noted time point: blood 2 weeks post-SBRT. The treatment: 15 Gy SBRT to primary tumor, nephrectomy 4 weeks later. This sample comprised blood, obtained from a patient whose treatment included radiotherapy and nephrectomy. This TCR was recovered from a woman aged 45-60 years with renal cell carcinoma. This chain links TRBV6-5 with TRBJ2-3, with 8 bases fitting TRBD2. CDR3 coding DNA: TGTGCCAGCAGTCCAGCGGGGGACACAGATACGCAGTATTTT. As protein: CASSPAGDTDTQYF.